The clone carrying this T cell receptor beta chain was detected many times. What it recognizes is unknown. The junction shows a germline mismatch at one end, possibly a read error. At the time of active disease, bone marrow was collected from every patient. From 400 to 450 ng of RNA, a library with molecular barcoded alpha/delta and beta/gamma adaptors was made. TCRdb reanalysed the reads using MiXCR and keeps one entry per CDR3 protein. This table holds 130,000 or so distinct CDR3 sequences, approximately 13% found once. These data are taken from a study of read filtering for tumor transcriptome and immune sequencing. Study-level background: Under ten patients were R-ISS I, roughly 17 were R-ISS II, about seven were R-ISS III. Study outcomes and limitations: Even smaller IR-seq throughput identified most shared clonotypes.

The TCR originated in a donor aged 40 or over with multiple myeloma. Sequenced: a population of CD138-negative cells sorted from bone marrow.

CDR3 sequence: CASSQMRDRGSVF. The CDR3, as DNA: TGTGCCAGCAGCCAAATGCGGGACAGGGGAAGTGTCTTC. This chain connects TRBV13 to TRBJ2-1; TRBD1 aligns across 10 bases. The CDR3 has 13 amino acids. CDR1 and CDR2 from the germline V gene are PRHDT and FYEKMQ (reference sequence).